This T cell receptor beta chain was recovered during a study of T cells in Graves' hyperthyroidism and ophthalmopathy. The CDR3 contains 12 residues. CDR1 and CDR2 (germline): SGHTA, FQGNSA. The V gene lost 5 bases and the J gene lost 9 bases, with 11 bases spanning the gap. This clonotype was counted many times. Graves' hyperthyroidism was deemed stable absent ophthalmopathy progression within 18 months. Hyperthyroidism, newly diagnosed and lasting under 2 months, affected patients aged 18 to 65. Thyroid ultrasound and orbital computed tomography, with clinical symptoms and serum thyroxine and TRAb, informed diagnoses. Regions amplified from RNA transcripts were the TCR beta CDR3 regions. The HTBI primer set drove a first-round RT-PCR of the TCR CDR3. TCRdb passed the multiplex PCR reads through MiXCR, listing each CDR3 protein once. This sample yields some 620,000 distinct CDR3 sequences, of which roughly 15% are seen a single time; around 3.9% belongs to the top ten.

The sample consisted of blood. The chain uses TRBV7-2 and TRBJ1-5; D gene ambiguous. The origin of this receptor is a woman in her 30s with Graves' hyperthyroidism. The CDR3 nucleotides read TGTGCCAGCAGCCGCATGGGCGGGCCCCAGCATTTT. It codes for CASSRMGGPQHF.